One and the same sample provided the 7 T cell receptor beta chains below, sequenced in a study of T cell responses to AZD1222 COVID-19 vaccine. Sequenced by immunoSEQ multiplex PCR; TCRdb stores in-frame clones only, minus some. This sample has around 120,000 clones, with roughly nine tenths found just once. The material sequenced was peripheral blood, taken on day 0 of AZD1222 vaccination. Receptor source: an adult in good health.

This clone was counted only a few times. The rearrangement links TRBV11-2 to TRBJ2-7; D uncertain. V lost 0 bases, J lost 4 bases, and 7 bases lay in between. Germline CDR1 is SGHAT and CDR2 is FQNNGV. This CDR3 is built from 13 residues. The CDR3 loop reads CASSLDLGYEQYF. The DNA for the CDR3 is TGTGCCAGCAGCTTAGATCTGGGATACGAGCAGTACTTC.

V and J are TRBV7-2 and TRBJ2-6; no clear D gene. Germline-derived CDR1 and CDR2 are SGHTA and FQGNSA. Deletions cut 0 bases from V and 1 base from J, with 4 bases between. The CDR3 contains 15 residues. The CDR3 coding sequence is TGTGCCAGCAGCTTAGCAGGGTCTGGGGCCAACGTCCTGACTTTC. Its translation is CASSLAGSGANVLTF.

V usage is TRBV18 and J usage is TRBJ2-7; D ambiguous. The ends were cut back, 1 base at V and 2 bases at J, with 15 bases in the middle. The CDR3 is 16 residues long. From germline, CDR1 is KGHSH and CDR2 LQKENI. The CDR3, as DNA: TGTGCCAGCTCACCACAAGTCACAGCCATAACCTACGAGCAGTACTTC. Residues: CASSPQVTAITYEQYF.

The rearrangement joins TRBV19 to TRBJ1-3; 8 bases fit TRBD1. V shed 5 bases and J 2 bases; nucleotides not matched to a gene: 8. CDR1 and CDR2 from the germline V gene are LNHDA and SQIVND (reference sequence). The CDR3 is 16 amino acids. The CDR3 protein is CASSSDRGHAGNTIYF. The CDR3 DNA reads as TGTGCCAGTAGTTCCGACAGGGGACACGCTGGAAACACCATATATTTT.

The rearrangement uses TRBV3-1 (or the pseudogene TRBV3-2) and TRBJ1-1; TRBD1 might be the D (5 bases). The ends were cut back, 0 bases at V and 4 bases at J, with 12 bases in the middle. This CDR3 is 15 amino acids long. The V gene's germline CDR1 is LGHDT and CDR2 YNNKEL (reference sequence). In DNA form, the CDR3 reads TGTGCCAGCAGCCAAGAAAAGGGGTTGAGCACTGAAGCTTTCTTT. It encodes CASSQEKGLSTEAFF.

This clone has just one count. V is TRBV6-2 or TRBV6-3 and J is TRBJ2-7, with D tentatively TRBD2 (5 bases). The CDR3 is made up of 16 amino acids. The germline V gene encodes CDR1 MNHEY and CDR2 SVGEGT. Between the trimmed V and J ends, which lost 0 bases and 5 bases, there was a span of 17 bases. Written as DNA, the CDR3 is TGTGCCAGCAGTTACTCCCCAAGCGGAGGCGGCGACGAGCAGTACTTC. Translating it yields CASSYSPSGGGDEQYF.

The chain recombines TRBV5-6 with TRBJ2-7, with D uncertain. Trimming took 5 bases from V and 6 from J, leaving 15 bases between them. The CDR3 sequence is 13 residues long. Germline CDR1 is SGHDT and CDR2 is YYEEEE. This CDR3 is CASSYDPPGEQYF. As DNA, the CDR3 is TGTGCCAGCAGTTATGACCCGCCTGGCGAGCAGTACTTC.